This T cell receptor (beta chain) is from a study of blood T cell repertoires in COVID-19. Overall study: Recovered status applied to Cohort 3 donors who had two consecutive negative PCRs. It also applied to those with clearance or with symptom resolution.

The germline V gene has CDR1 WNHNN and CDR2 SYGVQD (reference sequence). CDR3 length: 13 amino acids. V gave up 6 bases and J gave up 4 bases; unmatched junction bases: 5. The study recruited people aged about 18 to 90 years across around 24 US areas. Clinical history reported by participants formed the basis on which cohorts were assigned. Repertoires were generated with immunoSEQ multiplex PCR, while TCRdb's copy carries only in-frame clones and drops some. Of roughly 150,000 clones in the sample, 79% are singletons; the top ten hold 15% to 20%. Sequencing used PBMCs or T cells enriched from blood (not recorded which). The genes are TRBV10-1 and TRBJ2-7; 8 nucleotides match TRBD1. This receptor was identified in a woman in her sixties or seventies in a cohort exposed to, infected with or recovered from COVID-19 (not recorded which). CDR3 in DNA: TGCGCCAGCAGCAACGGACAGGGTTACGAGCAGTACTTC. It codes for CASSNGQGYEQYF.